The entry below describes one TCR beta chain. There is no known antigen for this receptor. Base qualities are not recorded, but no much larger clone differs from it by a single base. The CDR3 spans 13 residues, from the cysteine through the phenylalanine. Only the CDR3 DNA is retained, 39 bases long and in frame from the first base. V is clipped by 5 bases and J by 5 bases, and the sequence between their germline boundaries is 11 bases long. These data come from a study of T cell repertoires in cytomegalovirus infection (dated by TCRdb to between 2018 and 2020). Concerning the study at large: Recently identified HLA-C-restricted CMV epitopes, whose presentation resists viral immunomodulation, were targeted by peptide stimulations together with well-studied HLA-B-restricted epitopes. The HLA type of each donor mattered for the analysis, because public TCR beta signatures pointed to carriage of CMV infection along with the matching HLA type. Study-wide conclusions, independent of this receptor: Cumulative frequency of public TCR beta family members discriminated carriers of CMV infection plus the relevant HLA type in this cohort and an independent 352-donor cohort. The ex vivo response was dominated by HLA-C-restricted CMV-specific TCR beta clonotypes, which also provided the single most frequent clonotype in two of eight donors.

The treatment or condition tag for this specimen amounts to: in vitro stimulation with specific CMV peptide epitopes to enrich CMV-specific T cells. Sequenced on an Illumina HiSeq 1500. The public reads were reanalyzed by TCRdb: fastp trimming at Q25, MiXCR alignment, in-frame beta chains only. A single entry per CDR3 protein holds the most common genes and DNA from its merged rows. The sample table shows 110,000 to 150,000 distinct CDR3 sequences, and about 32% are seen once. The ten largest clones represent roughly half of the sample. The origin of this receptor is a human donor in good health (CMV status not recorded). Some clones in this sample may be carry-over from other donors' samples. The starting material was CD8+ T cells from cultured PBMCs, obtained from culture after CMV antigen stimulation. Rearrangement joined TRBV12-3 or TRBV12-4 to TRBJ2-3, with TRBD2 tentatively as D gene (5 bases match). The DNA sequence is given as TGTGCCAGCAGTGGGCTAGCCAAAGATACGCAGTATTTT. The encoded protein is CASSGLAKDTQYF.